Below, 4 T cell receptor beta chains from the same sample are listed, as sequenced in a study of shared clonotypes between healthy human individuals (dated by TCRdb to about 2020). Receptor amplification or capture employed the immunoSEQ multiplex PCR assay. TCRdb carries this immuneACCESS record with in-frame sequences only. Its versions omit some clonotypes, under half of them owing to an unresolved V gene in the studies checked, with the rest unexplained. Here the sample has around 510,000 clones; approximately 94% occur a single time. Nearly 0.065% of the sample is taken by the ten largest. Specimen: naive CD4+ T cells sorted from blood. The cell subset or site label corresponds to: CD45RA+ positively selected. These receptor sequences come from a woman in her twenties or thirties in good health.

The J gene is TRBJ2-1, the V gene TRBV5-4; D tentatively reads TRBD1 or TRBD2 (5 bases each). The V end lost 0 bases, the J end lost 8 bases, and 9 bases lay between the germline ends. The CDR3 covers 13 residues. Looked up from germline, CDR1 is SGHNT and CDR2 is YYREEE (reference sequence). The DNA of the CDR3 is TGTGCCAGCAGCTTGGCCGGGGCCGATGAGCAGTTCTTC. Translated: CASSLAGADEQFF. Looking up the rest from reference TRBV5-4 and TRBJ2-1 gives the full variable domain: ETGVTQSPTHLIKTRGQQVTLRCSSQSGHNTVSWYQQALGQGPQFIFQYYREEENGRGNFPPRFSGLQFPNYSSELNVNALELDDSALYLCASSLAGADEQFFGPGTRLTVL.

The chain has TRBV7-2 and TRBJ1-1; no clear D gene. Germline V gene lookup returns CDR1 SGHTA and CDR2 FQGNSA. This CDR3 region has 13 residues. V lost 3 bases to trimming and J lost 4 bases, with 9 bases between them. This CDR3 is CASSLTLPTEAFF. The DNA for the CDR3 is TGTGCCAGCAGCTTGACACTCCCCACTGAAGCTTTCTTT. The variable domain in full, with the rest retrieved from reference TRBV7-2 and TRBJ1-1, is GAGVSQSPSNKVTEKGKDVELRCDPISGHTALYWYRQSLGQGLEFLIYFQGNSAPDKSGLPSDRFSAERTGGSVSTLTIQRTQQEDSAVYLCASSLTLPTEAFFGQGTRLTVV.

Written as DNA, the CDR3 is TGTGCCAGCAGCATACAGGAAAACAGAGGCTATGGCTACACCTTC. Protein: CASSIQENRGYGYTF. The rearrangement joins TRBV7-2 to TRBJ1-2; weak D call: TRBD1 (5 bases). The CDR3 loop spans 15 amino acids. CDR1 and CDR2 (germline): SGHTA, FQGNSA. The V end lost 5 bases, the J end lost 4 bases, and 17 bases lay between the germline ends.

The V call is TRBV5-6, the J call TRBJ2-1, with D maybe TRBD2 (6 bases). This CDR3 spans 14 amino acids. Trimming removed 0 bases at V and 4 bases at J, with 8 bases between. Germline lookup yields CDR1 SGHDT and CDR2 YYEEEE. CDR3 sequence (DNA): TGTGCCAGCAGCTTGGTGGCGGGGTACAATGAGCAGTTCTTC. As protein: CASSLVAGYNEQFF.